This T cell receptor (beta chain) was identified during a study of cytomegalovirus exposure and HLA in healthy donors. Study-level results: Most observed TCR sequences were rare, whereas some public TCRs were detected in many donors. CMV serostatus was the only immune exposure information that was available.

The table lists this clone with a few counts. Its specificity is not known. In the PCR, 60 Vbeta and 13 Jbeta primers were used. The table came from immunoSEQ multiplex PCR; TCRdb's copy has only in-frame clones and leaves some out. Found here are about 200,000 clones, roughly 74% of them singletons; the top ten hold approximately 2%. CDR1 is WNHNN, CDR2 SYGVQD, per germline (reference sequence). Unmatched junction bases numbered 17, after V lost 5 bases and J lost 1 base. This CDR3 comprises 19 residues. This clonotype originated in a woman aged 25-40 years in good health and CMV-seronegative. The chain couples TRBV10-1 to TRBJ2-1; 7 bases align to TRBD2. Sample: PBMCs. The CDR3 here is CASSTSILGGKGSYNEQFF. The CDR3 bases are TGCGCCAGCAGTACTTCTATTTTGGGGGGGAAGGGGTCCTACAATGAGCAGTTCTTC.